The clone carrying this TCR beta chain showed up just a few times. Its cognate antigen is unknown. The PCR used 60 Vbeta and 13 Jbeta primers. The data were produced by immunoSEQ multiplex PCR, yet TCRdb's version contains in-frame clones alone and is incomplete. The repertoire holds some 150,000 clones, with about four fifths as singletons. The CDR3 covers 13 residues. Trimming removed 5 bases from V and 2 bases from J, with 10 bases in between. The germline V gene has CDR1 SGHNT and CDR2 YENEEA. This sample is drawn from a study of cytomegalovirus exposure and HLA in healthy donors. Findings of the study overall: TCR sequences were mostly rare, though some public TCRs occurred in many donors.

Sequenced: PBMCs. The chain uses TRBV11-3 and TRBJ2-7, with D unresolved. The clonotype originates from a woman under 30 in good health and CMV-seropositive. CDR3 amino acids: CASSRDGAYEQYF. The DNA for the CDR3 is TGTGCCAGCAGCCGTGACGGAGCCTACGAGCAGTACTTC.